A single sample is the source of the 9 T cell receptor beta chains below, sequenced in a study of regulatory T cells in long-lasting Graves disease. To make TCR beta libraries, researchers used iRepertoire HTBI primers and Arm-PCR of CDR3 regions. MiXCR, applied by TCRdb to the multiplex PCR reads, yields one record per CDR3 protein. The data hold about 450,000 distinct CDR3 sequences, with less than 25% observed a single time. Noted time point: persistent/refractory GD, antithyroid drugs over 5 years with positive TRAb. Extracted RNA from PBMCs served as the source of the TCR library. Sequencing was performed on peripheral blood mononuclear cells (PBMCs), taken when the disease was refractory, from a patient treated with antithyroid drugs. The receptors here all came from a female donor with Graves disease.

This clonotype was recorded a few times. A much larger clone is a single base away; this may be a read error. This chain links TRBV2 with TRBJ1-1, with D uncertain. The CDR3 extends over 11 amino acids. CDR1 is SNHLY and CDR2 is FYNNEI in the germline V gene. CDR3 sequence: CASSQREGALF. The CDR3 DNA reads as TGTGCCAGCAGCCAGAGAGAGGGAGCTCTCTTT.

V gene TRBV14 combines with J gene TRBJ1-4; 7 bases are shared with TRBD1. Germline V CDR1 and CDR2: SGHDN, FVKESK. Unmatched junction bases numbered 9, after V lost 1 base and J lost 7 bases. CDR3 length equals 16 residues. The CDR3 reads CASSQAKGQYIEKLFF. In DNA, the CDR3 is TGTGCCAGCAGCCAAGCCAAGGGACAGTATATTGAAAAACTGTTTTTT.

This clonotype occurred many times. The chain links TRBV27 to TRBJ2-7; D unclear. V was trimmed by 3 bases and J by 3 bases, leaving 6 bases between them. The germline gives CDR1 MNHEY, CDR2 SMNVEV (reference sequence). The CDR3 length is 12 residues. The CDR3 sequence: CASSFVGYEQYF. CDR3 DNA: TGTGCCAGCAGTTTTGTGGGCTACGAGCAGTACTTC.

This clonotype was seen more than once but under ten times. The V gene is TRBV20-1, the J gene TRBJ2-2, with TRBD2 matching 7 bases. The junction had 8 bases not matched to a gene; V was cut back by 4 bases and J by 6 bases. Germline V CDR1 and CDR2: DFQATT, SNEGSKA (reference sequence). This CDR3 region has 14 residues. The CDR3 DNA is TGCAGTGCTAATTCCGGGAGGTTGCCCGGGGAGCTGTTTTTT. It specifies CSANSGRLPGELFF.

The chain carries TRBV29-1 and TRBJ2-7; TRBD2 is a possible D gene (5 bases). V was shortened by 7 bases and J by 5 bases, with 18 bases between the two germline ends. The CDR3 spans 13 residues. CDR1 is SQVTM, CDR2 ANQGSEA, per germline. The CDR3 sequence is CSAPFARAHEQYF. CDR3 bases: TGCAGCGCCCCCTTCGCGAGGGCCCACGAGCAGTACTTC.

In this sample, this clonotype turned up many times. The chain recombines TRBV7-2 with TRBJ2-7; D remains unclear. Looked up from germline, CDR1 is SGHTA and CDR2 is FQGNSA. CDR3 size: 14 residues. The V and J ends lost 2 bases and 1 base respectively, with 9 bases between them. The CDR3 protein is CASSLSPSSYEQYF. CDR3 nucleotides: TGTGCCAGCAGCTTATCCCCAAGTTCCTACGAGCAGTACTTC.

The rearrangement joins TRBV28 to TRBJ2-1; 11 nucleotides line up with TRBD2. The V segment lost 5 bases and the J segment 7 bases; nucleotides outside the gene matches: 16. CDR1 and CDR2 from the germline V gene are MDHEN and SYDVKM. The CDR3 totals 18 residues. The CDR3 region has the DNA TGTGCCAGCAGTCGACCAACTAGCGGGAGCAGTGGTTGGAATGAGCAGTTCTTC. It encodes CASSRPTSGSSGWNEQFF.

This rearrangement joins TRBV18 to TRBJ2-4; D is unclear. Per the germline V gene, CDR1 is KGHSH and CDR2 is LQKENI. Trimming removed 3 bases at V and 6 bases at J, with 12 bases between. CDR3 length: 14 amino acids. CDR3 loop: CASSPGRPLNIQYF. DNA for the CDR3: TGTGCCAGCTCACCGGGCAGGCCGCTAAACATTCAGTACTTC. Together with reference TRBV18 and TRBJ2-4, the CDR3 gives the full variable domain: NAGVMQNPRHLVRRRGQEARLRCSPMKGHSHVYWYRQLPEEGLKFMVYLQKENIIDESGMPKERFSAEFPKEGPSILRIQQVVRGDSAAYFCASSPGRPLNIQYFGAGTRLSVL.

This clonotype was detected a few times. As DNA, the CDR3 is TGCGCCAGCAGCCAAGATCGGAGCTCCTATAATTCACCCCTCCACTTT. Translated, it gives CASSQDRSSYNSPLHF. This chain joins TRBV4-1 and TRBJ1-6; D is ambiguous. The germline gives CDR1 MGHRA, CDR2 YSYEKL. V lost 0 bases, J lost 0 bases, and 6 bases lay in between. The CDR3 runs 16 residues.